Listed here are 26 T cell receptor beta chains from one sample, sequenced in a study of immune evolution from preneoplasia to lung adenocarcinoma (dated by TCRdb to 2020 to 2022). The protocol used for the library was the immunoSEQ multiplex PCR assay. This is the immuneACCESS table as TCRdb keeps it, with only in-frame sequences that have V and J called. A part of the clones is gone; compared with another copy, unresolved V genes explain less than half, and the rest is unexplained. This sample is represented by 30,000 to 45,000 clones; 74% of them were singletons. Jointly, the top ten make up approximately 6.1% of the sample. Sample: FFPE invasive lung adenocarcinoma tissue. What the cell subset or site label conveys for this sample: frankly invasive lung adenocarcinoma (ADC). The receptor set was obtained from a person aged 60 to 70 with lung adenocarcinoma.

This clone was picked up a small number of times. The V gene is TRBV10-1, the J gene TRBJ2-1; 11 bases fit TRBD1. The V segment lost 0 bases and the J segment 5 bases; nucleotides outside the gene matches: 3. This CDR3 region has 16 residues. Germline V gives CDR1 WNHNN, CDR2 SYGVQD (reference sequence). Here the CDR3 DNA reads TGCGCCAGCAGTGAGTCGGTGGGACAGGGGGACAATGAGCAGTTCTTC. Translation gives CASSESVGQGDNEQFF.

The chain joins TRBV6-5 to TRBJ2-5, with a tentative D call TRBD2 (6 bases). The length of the CDR3 is 14 residues. Germline V CDR1 and CDR2: MNHEY, SVGAGI. The V end was cut by 6 bases, the J end by 6 bases, with 17 bases between. CDR3 nucleotides: TGTGCCAGCAGCCCCCCCGTCGGGAGCAAGACCCAGTACTTC. It codes for CASSPPVGSKTQYF.

V and J are TRBV11-2 and TRBJ2-3; TRBD2 matches 12 bases. J gave up 3 bases and V 6 bases, and 16 bases lay outside the gene matches. This CDR3 has 19 amino acids. CDR1 is SGHAT, CDR2 FQNNGV, per germline. As DNA, the CDR3 is TGTGCCAGCAGAACGGCCCGGGCCCTGACTAGCGGGAGAACAGATACGCAGTATTTT. Protein product: CASRTARALTSGRTDTQYF.

The J gene is TRBJ2-1, the V gene TRBV6-5, with 10 bases fitting TRBD2. Germline V gene lookup returns CDR1 MNHEY and CDR2 SVGAGI. With V trimmed by 2 bases and J by 7 bases, 5 bases remained unmatched. There are 15 residues in the CDR3. The DNA of the CDR3 is TGTGCCAGCAGTTACCTGAGCGGGAGGGGAAATGAGCAGTTCTTC. Its translation: CASSYLSGRGNEQFF.

This clone occurred a few times. The chain employs TRBV28 and TRBJ2-7, with D unclear. Germline CDR1 reads MDHEN; CDR2 reads SYDVKM. Deletions cut 10 bases from V and 7 bases from J, with 23 bases between. The CDR3 length is 14 residues. For the CDR3, the DNA is TGTGCCACCTCGGCTACGGACGCCCTGAAGGAGCAGTACTTC. It specifies CATSATDALKEQYF.

The chain is built from TRBV5-1 and TRBJ2-1; D may be TRBD2 (5 bases). Germline-derived CDR1 and CDR2 are SGHRS and YFSETQ. Trimming stripped 5 bases from V and 7 bases from J, with 19 bases between. The CDR3 sequence is 15 residues long. The CDR3 nucleotides read TGCGCCAGCAGGTCGGACTCGACTGGAAGAAATGAGCAGTTCTTC. Its protein is CASRSDSTGRNEQFF. The full variable domain, its missing parts supplied by reference TRBV5-1 and TRBJ2-1, is KAGVTQTPRYLIKTRGQQVTLSCSPISGHRSVSWYQQTPGQGLQFLFEYFSETQRNKGNFPGRFSGRQFSNSRSEMNVSTLELGDSALYLCASRSDSTGRNEQFFGPGTRLTVL.

The rearrangement uses TRBV30 and TRBJ1-2, with TRBD1 as a possible D gene (5 bases). The CDR3 has 11 amino acids. Trimming pared 5 bases from V and 9 bases from J, leaving 13 bases between. Germline values: CDR1 GTSNPN, CDR2 SVGIG (reference sequence). CDR3 sequence: CAWGGTGRYTF. The CDR3 DNA reads as TGTGCCTGGGGAGGAACAGGACGCTACACCTTC.

This clone was recorded many times. The chain joins TRBV7-8 to TRBJ2-7, with D possibly matching TRBD2 (6 bases). This CDR3 is built from 16 residues. The V gene lost 2 bases and the J gene lost 5 bases, with 19 bases spanning the gap. Looked up from germline, CDR1 is SGHVS and CDR2 is FQNEAQ. CDR3 protein: CASSLIGSGAWNEQYF. In nucleotides, the CDR3 is TGTGCCAGCAGCTTAATTGGGTCGGGAGCCTGGAACGAGCAGTACTTC.

V usage is TRBV6-1 and J usage is TRBJ2-7; tentatively, D is TRBD1 (5 bases). V lost 8 bases, J lost 6 bases, and 20 bases lay in between. The germline CDR1 and CDR2 sequences are MNHNS and SASEGT. The CDR3 runs 14 residues. Written as DNA, the CDR3 is TGTGCCAGCGACAGTACCGGTTTTCGAGGCGAGCAGTACTTC. Translation gives CASDSTGFRGEQYF.

The V call is TRBV14, the J call TRBJ2-4; the match to TRBD1 covers 8 bases. CDR1 is SGHDN, CDR2 FVKESK, per germline. The CDR3 is 17 residues long. V shed 2 bases and J 3 bases; nucleotides not matched to a gene: 9. The CDR3 is CASSQSRTGMDKNIQYF. DNA for the CDR3: TGTGCCAGCAGCCAATCCCGGACAGGGATGGACAAAAACATTCAGTACTTC.

This sequence joins TRBV28 and TRBJ1-1; possibly TRBD1 for D (5 bases). Germline V gene data show CDR1 as MDHEN and CDR2 as SYDVKM. Trimming removed 6 bases from V and 10 bases from J, with 15 bases in between. The CDR3 is made up of 12 amino acids. The CDR3 nucleotides read TGTGCCAGCAGGTACCGGGAGGGGAGAGCTTTCTTT. This codes for CASRYREGRAFF.

The V gene is TRBV29-1, the J gene TRBJ2-4; 9 nucleotides line up with TRBD2. Germline CDR1 SQVTM, CDR2 ANQGSEA. V lost 6 bases, J lost 7 bases, and 19 bases stayed unmatched. This CDR3 comprises 17 residues. CDR3 protein: CSVLKRGGRAGGNIQYF. The CDR3, as DNA: TGCAGCGTCCTGAAAAGAGGCGGGAGGGCCGGGGGCAACATTCAGTACTTC. Based on the CDR3 plus reference TRBV29-1 and TRBJ2-4, the full variable domain is SAVISQKPSRDICQRGTSLTIQCQVDSQVTMMFWYRQQPGQSLTLIATANQGSEATYESGFVIDKFPISRPNLTFSTLTVSNMSPEDSSIYLCSVLKRGGRAGGNIQYFGAGTRLSVL.

In DNA form, the CDR3 reads TGCGCCAGCAGCCGCGGGACGGCCGGGTCCGGGGAGCTGTTTTTT. It yields the protein CASSRGTAGSGELFF. The chain recombines TRBV5-1 with TRBJ2-2, with D possibly matching TRBD2 (6 bases). V was clipped by 4 bases and J by 6 bases, with 16 bases between them. The CDR3 contains 15 residues. Germline V gene sequence: CDR1 SGHRS, CDR2 YFSETQ. The variable domain in full, completed from reference TRBV5-1 and TRBJ2-2, reads KAGVTQTPRYLIKTRGQQVTLSCSPISGHRSVSWYQQTPGQGLQFLFEYFSETQRNKGNFPGRFSGRQFSNSRSEMNVSTLELGDSALYLCASSRGTAGSGELFFGEGSRLTVL.

The chain combines TRBV15 with TRBJ2-2; D gene unclear. This CDR3 has 16 amino acids. CDR1 LNHNV and CDR2 YYDKDF come from the germline V gene (reference sequence). Trimming stripped 1 base from V and 7 bases from J, with 16 bases between. The CDR3 DNA is TGTGCCACCAGCAGAGCCGGTCGGCCTCTCGGCGGGGAGCTGTTTTTT. Amino acid sequence: CATSRAGRPLGGELFF.

J is TRBJ2-1 and V is TRBV9; 11 bases fit TRBD1. Germline CDR1 and CDR2: SGDLS and YYNGEE. V shed 0 bases and J 5 bases; nucleotides not matched to a gene: 4. The CDR3 has 16 amino acids. The CDR3 sequence is CASSVVGQGADNEQFF. As DNA, the CDR3 is TGTGCCAGCAGCGTAGTTGGACAGGGGGCCGACAATGAGCAGTTCTTC.

The V and J genes are TRBV7-2 and TRBJ2-3; the D gene is possibly TRBD1 (6 bases). The CDR3 totals 15 residues. Germline values: CDR1 SGHTA, CDR2 FQGNSA. The germline V and J ends were trimmed by 6 bases and 0 bases, with 13 bases remaining between them. As DNA, the CDR3 is TGTGCCAGCAGAGGGGACATCGGTAGCACAGATACGCAGTATTTT. Its protein product is CASRGDIGSTDTQYF.

V usage is TRBV28 and J usage is TRBJ2-3, with a tentative D call TRBD2 (5 bases). Germline V gene data show CDR1 as MDHEN and CDR2 as SYDVKM. V was pared by 7 bases and J by 1 base, with 18 bases between. The CDR3 consists of 16 residues. In DNA form, the CDR3 reads TGTGCCAGCACAGAGGGAACCCTTCGAGGCACAGATACGCAGTATTTT. The encoded protein is CASTEGTLRGTDTQYF.

This clone was seen more than once but under ten times. Other nucleotide sequences in the sample specify the same CDR3. The genes are TRBV25-1 and TRBJ2-5; 12 bases map to TRBD2. The V and J ends lost 3 bases and 2 bases, in that order; junction bases with no gene match: 1. The CDR3 is 15 residues long. Germline V gene sequence: CDR1 MGHDK, CDR2 SYGVNS. CDR3 DNA: TGTGCCAGCAGTGAGGGGACTAGCGGGCAAGAGACCCAGTACTTC. Protein sequence: CASSEGTSGQETQYF.

This clone was detected once. The chain is built from TRBV5-1 and TRBJ2-7; D is undetermined. Looked up from germline, CDR1 is SGHRS and CDR2 is YFSETQ. Deletions cut 5 bases from V and 3 bases from J, with 12 bases between. There are 13 residues in the CDR3. CDR3 DNA: TGCGCCAGCAGTTCATCGGAAATCTACGAGCAGTACTTC. Translating it yields CASSSSEIYEQYF.

This sequence joins TRBV28 and TRBJ2-7; TRBD1 aligns across 12 bases. The CDR3 is 16 residues long. Germline loops: CDR1 MDHEN, CDR2 SYDVKM. V shed 6 bases, J shed 5 bases, and the junction held 11 bases outside the gene matches. CDR3 coding DNA: TGTGCCAGCAGCTACCTCCGGGACAGGGGGCCGGACGAGCAGTACTTC. This gives the protein CASSYLRDRGPDEQYF. Complete variable domain (other parts from reference TRBV28 and TRBJ2-7): DVKVTQSSRYLVKRTGEKVFLECVQDMDHENMFWYRQDPGLGLRLIYFSYDVKMKEKGDIPEGYSVSREKKERFSLILESASTNQTSMYLCASSYLRDRGPDEQYFGPGTRLTVT.

This chain uses TRBV7-2 with TRBJ2-3; maybe TRBD2 (6 bases). CDR3 length: 16 residues. Trimming removed 5 bases from V and 0 bases from J, with 15 bases in between. CDR1 SGHTA and CDR2 FQGNSA come from the germline V gene. CDR3 loop: CASSGRAGRSTDTQYF. CDR3 DNA: TGTGCCAGCAGCGGGCGGGCGGGACGTAGCACAGATACGCAGTATTTT.

This clone was detected only a few times. The chain recombines TRBV5-6 with TRBJ2-1; D is ambiguous. The germline V gene has CDR1 SGHDT and CDR2 YYEEEE. There are 17 residues in the CDR3. V lost 3 bases and J lost 3, with 19 bases in between. This chain's CDR3 is CASSWSESTVNYNEQFF. In DNA form, the CDR3 reads TGTGCCAGCAGCTGGAGCGAGAGCACAGTCAACTACAATGAGCAGTTCTTC.

J is TRBJ1-2 and V is TRBV18, with D hard to call. V shed 0 bases and J shed 8 bases, with 10 bases lying between them. Germline loops: CDR1 KGHSH, CDR2 LQKENI. The CDR3 loop spans 13 amino acids. CDR3 amino acids: CASSPPGDFGYTF. Here the CDR3 DNA reads TGTGCCAGCTCACCACCAGGAGACTTCGGCTACACCTTC.

The chain recombines TRBV6-6 with TRBJ2-7; weak D call: TRBD1 (5 bases). CDR1 and CDR2 (germline): MNHNY, SVGAGI (reference sequence). The germline V and J ends were trimmed by 7 bases and 4 bases, with 11 bases remaining between them. The CDR3 loop spans 12 amino acids. CDR3 sequence reads: CASKSPGYEQYF. Written as DNA, the CDR3 is TGTGCCAGCAAAAGCCCAGGGTACGAGCAGTACTTC.

The chain employs TRBV9 and TRBJ1-2, with 7 bases matching TRBD1. The trim removed 3 bases at V and 5 bases at J, leaving 10 bases unmatched. CDR1 SGDLS and CDR2 YYNGEE come from the germline V gene. The CDR3 extends over 15 amino acids. This chain's CDR3 is CASSAGDRGDYGYTF. As DNA, the CDR3 is TGTGCCAGCAGCGCCGGGGACAGAGGGGATTATGGCTACACCTTC.

The rearrangement joins TRBV4-1 to TRBJ1-2; TRBD1 aligns across 10 bases. Germline assignment: CDR1 MGHRA and CDR2 YSYEKL. V gave up 4 bases and J gave up 4 bases; unmatched junction bases: 9. CDR3 size: 16 residues. In DNA, the CDR3 is TGCGCCAGCAGCCCGTCCGGGACAGGGGCGCGCTATGGCTACACCTTC. This translates into CASSPSGTGARYGYTF.